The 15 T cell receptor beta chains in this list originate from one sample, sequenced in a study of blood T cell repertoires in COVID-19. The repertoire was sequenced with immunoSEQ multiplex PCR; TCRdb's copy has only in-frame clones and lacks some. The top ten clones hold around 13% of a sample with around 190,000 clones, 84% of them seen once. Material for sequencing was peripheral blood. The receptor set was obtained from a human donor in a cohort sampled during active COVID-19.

DNA of the CDR3: TGTGCCAGCGGGTTTTACAATGAGCAGTTCTTC. The encoded protein is CASGFYNEQFF. The J gene is TRBJ2-1, the V gene TRBV19; D is uncertain. The CDR3 sequence is 11 residues long. The V and J ends lost 9 bases and 4 bases respectively, with 7 bases between them. Germline assignment: CDR1 LNHDA and CDR2 SQIVND (reference sequence).

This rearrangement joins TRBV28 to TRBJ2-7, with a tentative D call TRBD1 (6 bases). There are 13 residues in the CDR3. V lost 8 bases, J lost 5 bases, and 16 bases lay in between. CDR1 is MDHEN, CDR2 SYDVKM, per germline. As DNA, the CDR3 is TGTGCCAGCTTTAACAGGGTTCGTAACGAGCAGTACTTC. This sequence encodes CASFNRVRNEQYF.

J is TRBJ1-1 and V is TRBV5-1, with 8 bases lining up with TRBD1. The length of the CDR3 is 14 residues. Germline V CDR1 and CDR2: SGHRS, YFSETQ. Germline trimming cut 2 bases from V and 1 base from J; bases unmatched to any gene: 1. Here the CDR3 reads CASSFQGANTEAFF. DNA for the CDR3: TGCGCCAGCAGCTTTCAGGGGGCGAACACTGAAGCTTTCTTT. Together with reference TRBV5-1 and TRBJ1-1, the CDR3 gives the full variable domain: KAGVTQTPRYLIKTRGQQVTLSCSPISGHRSVSWYQQTPGQGLQFLFEYFSETQRNKGNFPGRFSGRQFSNSRSEMNVSTLELGDSALYLCASSFQGANTEAFFGQGTRLTVV.

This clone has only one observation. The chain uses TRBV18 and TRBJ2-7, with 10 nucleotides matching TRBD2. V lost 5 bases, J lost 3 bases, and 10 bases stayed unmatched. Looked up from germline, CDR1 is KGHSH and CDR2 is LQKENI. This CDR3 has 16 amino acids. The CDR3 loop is CASSSSGLAIHYEQYF. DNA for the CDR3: TGTGCCAGCTCATCTTCGGGACTAGCGATTCACTACGAGCAGTACTTC.

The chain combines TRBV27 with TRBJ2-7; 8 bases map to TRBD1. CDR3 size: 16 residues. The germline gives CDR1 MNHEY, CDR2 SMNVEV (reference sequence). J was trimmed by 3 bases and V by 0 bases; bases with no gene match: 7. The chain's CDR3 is CASSLSSRQGYYEQYF. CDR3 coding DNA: TGTGCCAGCAGTTTATCTTCGAGACAGGGGTACTACGAGCAGTACTTC.

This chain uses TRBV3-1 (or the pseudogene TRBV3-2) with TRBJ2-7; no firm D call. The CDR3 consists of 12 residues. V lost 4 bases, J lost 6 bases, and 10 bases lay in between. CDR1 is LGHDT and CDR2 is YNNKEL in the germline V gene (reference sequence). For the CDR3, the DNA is TGTGCCAGCAGCCGAGGCCCCCTCGAGCAGTACTTC. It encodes CASSRGPLEQYF.

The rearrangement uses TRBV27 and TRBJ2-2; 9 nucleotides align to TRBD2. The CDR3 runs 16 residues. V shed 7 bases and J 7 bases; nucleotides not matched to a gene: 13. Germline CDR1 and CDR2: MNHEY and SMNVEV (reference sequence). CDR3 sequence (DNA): TGTGCCAGCACCCGAAGCGGCGGGAGGGTGATCGGGGAGCTGTTTTTT. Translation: CASTRSGGRVIGELFF.

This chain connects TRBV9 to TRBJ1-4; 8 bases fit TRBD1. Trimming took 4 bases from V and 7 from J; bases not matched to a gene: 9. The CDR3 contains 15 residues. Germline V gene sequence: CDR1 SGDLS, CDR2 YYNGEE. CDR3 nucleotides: TGTGCCAGCAGCCCCCGGACAGGGTCACCTGAAAAACTGTTTTTT. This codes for CASSPRTGSPEKLFF.

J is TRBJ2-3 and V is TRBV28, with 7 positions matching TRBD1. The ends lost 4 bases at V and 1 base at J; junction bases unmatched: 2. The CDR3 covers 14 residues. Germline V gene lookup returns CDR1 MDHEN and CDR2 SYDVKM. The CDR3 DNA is TGTGCCAGCAGTTCGGACAGGCGCACAGATACGCAGTATTTT. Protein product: CASSSDRRTDTQYF.

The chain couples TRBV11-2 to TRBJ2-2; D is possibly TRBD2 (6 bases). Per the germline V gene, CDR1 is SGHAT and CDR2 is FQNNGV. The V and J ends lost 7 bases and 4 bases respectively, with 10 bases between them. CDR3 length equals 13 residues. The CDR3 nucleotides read TGTGCCAGCACGGGACTTCCCACCGGGGAGCTGTTTTTT. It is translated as CASTGLPTGELFF. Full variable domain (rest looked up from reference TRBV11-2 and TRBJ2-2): EAGVAQSPRYKIIEKRQSVAFWCNPISGHATLYWYQQILGQGPKLLIQFQNNGVVDDSQLPKDRFSAERLKGVDSTLKIQPAKLEDSAVYLCASTGLPTGELFFGEGSRLTVL.

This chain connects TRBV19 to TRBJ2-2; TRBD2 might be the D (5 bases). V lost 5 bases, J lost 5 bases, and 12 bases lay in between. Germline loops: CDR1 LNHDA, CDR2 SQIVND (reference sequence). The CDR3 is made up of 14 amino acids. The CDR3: CASSLWWRTGELFF. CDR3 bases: TGTGCCAGTAGTCTATGGTGGAGGACCGGGGAGCTGTTTTTT.

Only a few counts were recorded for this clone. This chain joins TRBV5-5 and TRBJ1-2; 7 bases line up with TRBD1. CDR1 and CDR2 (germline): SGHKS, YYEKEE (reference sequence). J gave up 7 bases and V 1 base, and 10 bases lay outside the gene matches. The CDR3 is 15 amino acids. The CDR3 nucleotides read TGTGCCAGCAGCTTGTCCCCACAGGGGTATGTTGGCTACACCTTC. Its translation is CASSLSPQGYVGYTF.

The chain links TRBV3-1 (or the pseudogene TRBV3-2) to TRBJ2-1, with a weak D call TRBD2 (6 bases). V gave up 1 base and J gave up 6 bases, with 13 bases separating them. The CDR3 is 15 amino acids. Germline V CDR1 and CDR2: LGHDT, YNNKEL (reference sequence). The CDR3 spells CASSQGREWGNEQFF. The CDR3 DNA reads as TGTGCCAGCAGCCAAGGACGGGAGTGGGGCAATGAGCAGTTCTTC.

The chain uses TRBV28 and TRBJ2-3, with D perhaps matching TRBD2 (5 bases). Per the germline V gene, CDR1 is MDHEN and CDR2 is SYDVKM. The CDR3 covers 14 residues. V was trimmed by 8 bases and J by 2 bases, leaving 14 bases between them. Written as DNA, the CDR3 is TGTGCCAGCTCGTCACGGGAAATCACAGATACGCAGTATTTT. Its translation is CASSSREITDTQYF. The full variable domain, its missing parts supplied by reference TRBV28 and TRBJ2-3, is DVKVTQSSRYLVKRTGEKVFLECVQDMDHENMFWYRQDPGLGLRLIYFSYDVKMKEKGDIPEGYSVSREKKERFSLILESASTNQTSMYLCASSSREITDTQYFGPGTRLTVL.

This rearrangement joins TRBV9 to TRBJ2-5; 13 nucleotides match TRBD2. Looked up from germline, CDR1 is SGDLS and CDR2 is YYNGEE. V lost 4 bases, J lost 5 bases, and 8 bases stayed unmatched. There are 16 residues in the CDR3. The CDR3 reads CASSKEGLAGLETQYF. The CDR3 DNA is TGTGCCAGCAGCAAAGAGGGACTAGCGGGATTGGAGACCCAGTACTTC.